This T cell receptor (beta chain) was found in a study of T cells in Graves' hyperthyroidism and ophthalmopathy. The study's findings and limits: Peripheral blood also featured most of the thyroid clonotypes expanded above 0.001.

Amplified TCR beta CDR3 regions came from RNA transcripts. A first-round RT-PCR of the TCR CDR3 used the HTBI primer set. MiXCR, run by TCRdb on the multiplex PCR reads, gives a single entry per CDR3 protein. This repertoire shows about 740,000 distinct CDR3 sequences, about 14% found once; its top ten account for roughly 10%. This clonotype has a handful of counts. Its antigen is undetermined. Germline V gene data show CDR1 as SEHNR and CDR2 as FQNEAQ (reference sequence). CDR3 length: 12 residues. V was pared by 8 bases and J by 7 bases, with 12 bases between. Sequencing used blood. This chain uses TRBV7-9 with TRBJ2-1; weak D call: TRBD2 (5 bases). The receptor comes from a woman aged 18-35 years with Graves' hyperthyroidism. CDR3 DNA sequence: TGTGCCAGCGAGGGCGACGGGAATGAGCAGTTCTTC. It encodes CASEGDGNEQFF.